One and the same sample provided the 10 T cell receptor beta chains below, sequenced in a study of sequential checkpoint blockade in melanoma. The treatment is: randomized to nivolumab then ipilimumab (arm A) or the reverse (arm B). Some clones are missing from TCRdb's copy, which holds only in-frame ones; the method was immunoSEQ multiplex PCR. In the table there are some 19,000 clones, approximately 81% of which are singletons. The sample here was CD8+ T cells sorted from blood (inferred from file names), taken from a patient given nivolumab and ipilimumab in sequence. These receptors were taken from a human donor with melanoma.

There are a few counts of this clone. The CDR3 loop reads CASSLGQEAHEQYF. In DNA, the CDR3 is TGTGCCAGCAGTTTGGGCCAGGAAGCCCACGAGCAGTACTTC. The chain links TRBV28 to TRBJ2-7; D remains unclear. The V gene lost 3 bases and the J gene lost 5 bases, with 14 bases spanning the gap. Germline CDR1 reads MDHEN; CDR2 reads SYDVKM. This CDR3 spans 14 amino acids.

The rearrangement uses TRBV6-6 and TRBJ2-1; D possibly corresponds to TRBD2 (6 bases). The CDR3 is made up of 14 amino acids. In germline, CDR1 is MNHNY, CDR2 SVGAGI (reference sequence). V was cut by 8 bases and J by 8 bases, with 19 bases left in between. The CDR3 nucleotides read TGTGCCAGCCTTGTCGGGGAGCGGGTAGATGAGCAGTTCTTC. Protein sequence: CASLVGERVDEQFF.

This chain joins TRBV7-2 and TRBJ1-1; a possible D gene is TRBD1 (5 bases). Trimming shortened V by 8 bases and J by 8 bases, and 12 bases separated the two germline ends. The CDR3 is made up of 11 amino acids. Germline CDR1 reads SGHTA; CDR2 reads FQGNSA. The CDR3 sequence is CASRVGGEAFF. For the CDR3, the DNA is TGTGCCAGCCGCGTGGGGGGGGAAGCTTTCTTT.

This clone was detected once. This rearrangement joins TRBV5-1 to TRBJ1-1; 7 nucleotides agree with TRBD1. The CDR3 extends over 19 amino acids. Unmatched junction bases numbered 20, after V lost 4 bases and J lost 2 bases. Per germline, CDR1 SGHRS and CDR2 YFSETQ. The CDR3 spells CASSPRTTTGGTANTEAFF. In DNA, the CDR3 is TGCGCCAGCAGCCCCAGGACCACCACGGGGGGGACAGCCAACACTGAAGCTTTCTTT.

This sequence joins TRBV4-1 and TRBJ1-2, with 8 bases aligning to TRBD1. CDR1 is MGHRA, CDR2 YSYEKL, per germline. V trimming: 4 bases; J trimming: 5 bases; junction bases outside the gene matches: 12. CDR3 length: 16 residues. Here the CDR3 reads CASSPLPGQDSYGYTF. CDR3 DNA sequence: TGCGCCAGCAGCCCGTTACCGGGACAGGACTCTTATGGCTACACCTTC.

V is TRBV19 and J is TRBJ2-5; D is perhaps TRBD1 (6 bases). V lost 5 bases to trimming and J lost 0 bases, with 10 bases between them. Germline CDR1 is LNHDA and CDR2 is SQIVND (reference sequence). CDR3 length equals 14 residues. CDR3 coding DNA: TGTGCCAGTAGTGCGCAGGGGTACCAAGAGACCCAGTACTTC. It codes for CASSAQGYQETQYF.

The CDR3 reads CASSPSEGARDTQYF. The CDR3 DNA reads TGTGCCAGCAGCCCCAGCGAGGGGGCGAGAGATACGCAGTATTTT. J is TRBJ2-3 and V is TRBV9; TRBD1 matches 7 bases. Trimming cost V 4 bases and J 5 bases; bases outside gene matches: 10. The CDR3 runs to 15 residues. Germline CDR1 SGDLS, CDR2 YYNGEE.

This clone has only a few counts. This chain joins TRBV7-2 and TRBJ2-7, with no clear D. The V gene's germline CDR1 is SGHTA and CDR2 FQGNSA. The V and J ends lost 1 base and 0 bases respectively, with 7 bases between them. This CDR3 comprises 14 residues. CDR3 DNA: TGTGCCAGCAGCTTAGGTCTGGCCTCCTACGAGCAGTACTTC. Protein: CASSLGLASYEQYF. The whole variable domain, filled in from reference TRBV7-2 and TRBJ2-7, reads GAGVSQSPSNKVTEKGKDVELRCDPISGHTALYWYRQSLGQGLEFLIYFQGNSAPDKSGLPSDRFSAERTGGSVSTLTIQRTQQEDSAVYLCASSLGLASYEQYFGPGTRLTVT.

The J gene is TRBJ2-2, the V gene TRBV27, with 7 bases that match TRBD1. This CDR3 has 15 residues. The J segment lost 6 bases and the V segment lost 1 base, leaving 5 bases of the junction unmatched. CDR1 and CDR2 from the germline V gene are MNHEY and SMNVEV (reference sequence). CDR3 loop: CASSLLAGGPGELFF. The DNA of the CDR3 is TGTGCCAGCAGTTTATTGGCAGGGGGTCCCGGGGAGCTGTTTTTT.

V and J are TRBV14 and TRBJ2-3, with D perhaps matching TRBD2 (6 bases). This CDR3 has 18 residues. Trimming removed 5 bases at V and 6 bases at J, with 27 bases between. CDR1 and CDR2 from the germline V gene are SGHDN and FVKESK. The DNA of the CDR3 is TGTGCCAGCAGCGTTCAAGCCTGGGGCGGGGATCCTCTGGATACGCAGTATTTT. This translates into CASSVQAWGGDPLDTQYF.